These 23 T cell receptor beta chains were sequenced from one sample in a study of blood T cells in healthy people across ages. With a J-beta primer mix and a sample-barcoded 5' primer, a second PCR ran 7 to 11 cycles. Each CDR3 protein is one row after TCRdb ran MiXCR on the 5' RACE reads. The sample gives about 1,400,000 distinct CDR3 sequences, approximately 60% of which show up once; 6.7% is in the top ten. Sequencing used blood. These receptors all stem from a man aged 18 to 35 in good health.

A few counts support this clonotype. CDR3 amino acids: CASSTQSGTGSYEQYF. The CDR3, as DNA: TGTGCCAGCAGCACCCAATCCGGGACAGGTTCCTACGAGCAGTACTTC. This sequence joins TRBV7-2 and TRBJ2-7; TRBD1 agrees at 8 bases. Germline V gene data show CDR1 as SGHTA and CDR2 as FQGNSA. This CDR3 has 16 amino acids. J lost 1 base, V lost 5 bases, and 10 bases had no gene match.

The gene calls are TRBV6-4 and TRBJ2-2; 8 bases fit TRBD1. Losses at the gene ends were 0 bases for V and 5 bases for J; bases not matched to a gene: 5. Germline V gene data show CDR1 as MRHNA and CDR2 as SNTAGT. This CDR3 spans 16 amino acids. Here the CDR3 DNA reads TGTGCCAGCAGTGACTCCGGTCGGACAGGGACCGGGGAGCTGTTTTTT. Translation: CASSDSGRTGTGELFF.

This clonotype has only a few counts. The chain carries TRBV16 and TRBJ2-1, with no clear D. Germline V gene lookup returns CDR1 KGHSY and CDR2 FQNENV. This CDR3 region has 14 residues. The V end lost 0 bases, the J end lost 5 bases, and 8 bases lay between the germline ends. The CDR3 sequence: CASSQSNSNNEQFF. The CDR3 DNA reads TGTGCCAGCAGCCAATCTAACAGTAACAATGAGCAGTTCTTC.

This rearrangement joins TRBV4-2 to TRBJ1-1, with unresolved D. The CDR3 sequence is 15 residues long. Looked up from germline, CDR1 is LGHNA and CDR2 is YNFKEQ. V gave up 1 base and J gave up 3 bases, with 12 bases separating them. The CDR3 sequence is CASSQAGGWDTEAFF. The CDR3 nucleotides are TGTGCCAGCAGCCAAGCAGGCGGATGGGACACTGAAGCTTTCTTT.

The rearrangement uses TRBV14 and TRBJ2-5; 8 bases are a match to TRBD1. The CDR3 covers 15 residues. V lost 3 bases and J lost 4; bases outside the gene matches: 7. Germline lookup yields CDR1 SGHDN and CDR2 FVKESK. The CDR3 DNA sequence: TGTGCCAGCAGCCAGCCCACAGGGGGAGGAGAGACCCAGTACTTC. Protein product: CASSQPTGGGETQYF.

V usage is TRBV27 and J usage is TRBJ2-6; 8 bases fit TRBD1. CDR3 length equals 20 residues. Unmatched junction bases numbered 19, after V lost 9 bases and J lost 0 bases. Germline V gene sequence: CDR1 MNHEY, CDR2 SMNVEV (reference sequence). CDR3 protein: CARSGQGPLLTSSGANVLTF. The CDR3 DNA reads as TGTGCCAGATCCGGACAGGGTCCGTTGCTTACTAGCTCTGGGGCCAACGTCCTGACTTTC. The variable domain in full, completed from reference TRBV27 and TRBJ2-6, reads EAQVTQNPRYLITVTGKKLTVTCSQNMNHEYMSWYRQDPGLGLRQIYYSMNVEVTDKGDVPEGYKVSRKEKRNFPLILESPSPNQTSLYFCARSGQGPLLTSSGANVLTFGAGSRLTVL.

The chain has TRBV28 and TRBJ2-5; TRBD2 agrees at 7 bases. Germline values: CDR1 MDHEN, CDR2 SYDVKM. The V and J ends lost 2 bases and 4 bases, in that order; junction bases with no gene match: 7. The CDR3 length is 15 residues. This chain's CDR3 is CASSLEGGSRETQYF. In DNA form, the CDR3 reads TGTGCCAGCAGTTTAGAAGGCGGGAGTAGAGAGACCCAGTACTTC. The variable domain in full, completed from reference TRBV28 and TRBJ2-5, reads DVKVTQSSRYLVKRTGEKVFLECVQDMDHENMFWYRQDPGLGLRLIYFSYDVKMKEKGDIPEGYSVSREKKERFSLILESASTNQTSMYLCASSLEGGSRETQYFGPGTRLLVL.

Only one count was recorded for this clonotype. The chain combines TRBV29-1 with TRBJ2-1, with a tentative D call TRBD2 (5 bases). This CDR3 comprises 15 residues. The V end lost 4 bases, the J end lost 5 bases, and 18 bases lay between the germline ends. CDR1 and CDR2 from the germline V gene are SQVTM and ANQGSEA. CDR3 sequence reads: CSVVREAVTHNEQFF. CDR3 coding DNA: TGCAGCGTTGTAAGAGAAGCGGTTACACACAATGAGCAGTTCTTC.

As to this clonotype: Relative to the germline gene, one junction end is altered; a read error may explain this. The chain uses TRBV29-1 and TRBJ2-7, with D perhaps assigned TRBD1 or TRBD2 (5 bases each). This CDR3 region has 11 residues. Germline V gene lookup returns CDR1 SQVTM and CDR2 ANQGSEA. This CDR3 is CSGEYGAEQYF. CDR3 bases: TGCAGCGGTGAATACGGGGCCGAGCAGTACTTC.

V is TRBV20-1 and J is TRBJ2-7; D is undetermined. The CDR3 covers 14 residues. Trimming took off 3 bases at V and 2 bases at J, with 14 bases between the two ends. Germline values: CDR1 DFQATT, CDR2 SNEGSKA (reference sequence). This chain's CDR3 is CSASNRLETYEQYF. The CDR3 coding sequence is TGCAGTGCTAGTAATAGGCTAGAAACCTACGAGCAGTACTTC.

The chain recombines TRBV6-5 with TRBJ1-2, with no clear D. Germline V lookup: CDR1 MNHEY, CDR2 SVGAGI. Trimming removed 3 bases from V and 0 bases from J, with 5 bases in between. The CDR3 spans 13 residues. CDR3 coding DNA: TGTGCCAGCAGTTATAGGGCTAACTATGGCTACACCTTC. Amino acid sequence: CASSYRANYGYTF.

The gene calls are TRBV3-1 and TRBJ2-1; a possible D gene is TRBD2 (7 bases). The length of the CDR3 is 16 residues. V was clipped by 2 bases and J by 8 bases, with 19 bases between them. Germline CDR1 is LGHDT and CDR2 is YNNKEL (reference sequence). DNA for the CDR3: TGTGCCAGCAGCCAAAGCGTGGGGGGGCCTGTGCATGAGCAGTTCTTC. Amino acids: CASSQSVGGPVHEQFF.

This chain links TRBV27 with TRBJ1-1; D is ambiguous. The CDR3 sequence is 13 residues long. Between the trimmed V and J ends, which lost 0 bases and 6 bases, there was a span of 8 bases. CDR1 MNHEY and CDR2 SMNVEV come from the germline V gene (reference sequence). CDR3 in DNA: TGTGCCAGCAGTTTATCCGGGTCGTCTGAAGCTTTCTTT. Protein product: CASSLSGSSEAFF.

CDR3 bases: TGTGCCAGCTCACCTCAGGGGGCCCTTTATAGCAATCAGCCCCAGCATTTT. This translates into CASSPQGALYSNQPQHF. The V gene is TRBV18, the J gene TRBJ1-5, with 8 bases identical to TRBD1. This CDR3 comprises 17 residues. V lost 3 bases, J lost 0 bases, and 7 bases stayed unmatched. Per the germline V gene, CDR1 is KGHSH and CDR2 is LQKENI.

This clonotype was seen more than once but under ten times. This chain joins TRBV12-3 or TRBV12-4 and TRBJ2-5, with D unclear. Trimming shortened V by 8 bases and J by 4 bases, and 17 bases separated the two germline ends. The CDR3 is 14 amino acids. CDR3 protein: CASEDWDTPETQYF. The DNA for the CDR3 is TGTGCCAGCGAAGATTGGGATACGCCAGAGACCCAGTACTTC.

Ten or more counts support this clonotype. V and J are TRBV10-3 and TRBJ2-1, with 7 positions matching TRBD1. In germline, CDR1 is ENHRY, CDR2 SYGVKD. This CDR3 region has 15 residues. The trim removed 6 bases at V and 8 bases at J, leaving 13 bases unmatched. The CDR3 region is CAIRQDREPLYEQFF. CDR3 bases: TGTGCCATCAGACAAGACAGGGAACCCCTCTATGAGCAGTTCTTC.

The gene calls are TRBV7-6 and TRBJ2-7, with a weak D call TRBD1 (5 bases). CDR3 length: 14 amino acids. The V end lost 1 base, the J end lost 6 bases, and 13 bases lay between the germline ends. CDR1 SGHVS and CDR2 FNYEAQ come from the germline V gene. CDR3 sequence (DNA): TGTGCCAGCAGCTTAGGGACACCCCTAGGCGAGCAGTACTTC. Protein sequence: CASSLGTPLGEQYF.

The chain joins TRBV4-1 to TRBJ1-1; D is unclear. V dropped 2 bases and J dropped 0 bases, with 10 bases sitting between them. CDR1 and CDR2 from the germline V gene are MGHRA and YSYEKL. The CDR3 consists of 15 residues. In nucleotides, the CDR3 is TGCGCCAGCAGCCAATTCCGGATTGTGAACACTGAAGCTTTCTTT. It translates to CASSQFRIVNTEAFF.

As regards this clonotype: One junction end disagrees with the germline gene, perhaps due to a read error. The chain has TRBV5-1 and TRBJ2-3, with D maybe TRBD1 (6 bases). Germline V lookup: CDR1 SGHRS, CDR2 YFSETQ. The length of the CDR3 is 15 residues. Written as DNA, the CDR3 is TGCGCCAGCAGTAACAGGGTATCTAGCACAGATGCGCAGTATTTT. It translates to CASSNRVSSTDAQYF.

The rearrangement uses TRBV27 and TRBJ2-3; D possibly corresponds to TRBD2 (6 bases). The CDR3 runs 15 residues. Trimming cost V 1 base and J 3 bases, with 11 bases left between them. CDR1 and CDR2 (germline): MNHEY, SMNVEV (reference sequence). The CDR3 region is CASSLWRGETDTQYF. The CDR3 bases are TGTGCCAGCAGTTTATGGCGGGGAGAGACAGATACGCAGTATTTT.

The chain has TRBV12-3 or TRBV12-4 and TRBJ2-6; 7 nucleotides line up with TRBD1. With V trimmed by 5 bases and J by 2 bases, 6 bases remained unmatched. This CDR3 has 16 residues. For the CDR3, the DNA is TGTGCCAGCAGTCGTGTACAGGGGACTGGGGCCAACGTCCTGACTTTC. It translates to CASSRVQGTGANVLTF.

V and J are TRBV20-1 and TRBJ2-1; D is unclear. The ends were cut back, 3 bases at V and 8 bases at J, with 20 bases in the middle. The CDR3 spans 15 residues. From germline, CDR1 is DFQATT and CDR2 SNEGSKA (reference sequence). CDR3: CSARIAGGRLDEQFF. DNA for the CDR3: TGCAGTGCTAGGATAGCAGGTGGTAGATTAGATGAGCAGTTCTTC.

This rearrangement joins TRBV5-1 to TRBJ2-4; possibly TRBD1 or TRBD2 for D (5 bases each). The end of the DNA is better explained by TRBJ2-7, so the J call may be wrong. The CDR3 sequence is 15 residues long. Looked up from germline, CDR1 is SGHRS and CDR2 is YFSETQ. The CDR3: CASSSSRADTYEQYF. DNA for the CDR3: TGCGCCAGCAGCTCTAGTCGAGCGGACACCTACGAGCAGTACTTC.